This TCR beta chain was sequenced during a study of T cell responses to AZD1222 COVID-19 vaccine (dated by TCRdb to the early 2020s). About the investigation overall: A total of 230 to 250 trial participants underwent TCR sequencing, of whom roughly 210 received two doses of AZD1222 and about 25 received two doses of the MenACWY control vaccine. Trial participants were enrolled into age subgroups of 18-55, 56-69 and 70-plus years, which contained about 150, 27 and 61 TCR-sequenced participants, respectively.

V is pruned by 5 bases and J by 9 bases, leaving 3 bases of the junction without a gene match. According to the germline V gene, CDR1 reads SGHTA and CDR2 reads FQGTGA. The CDR3 covers 14 residues, taking in both the cysteine and the phenylalanine. Only the CDR3 DNA stays, 42 bases, in frame from base 1. What this sample's time point label stands for: about 28 days (+/-7) after the second vaccine dose. AZD1222 recipients given second doses at about 4 weeks or at about 12 weeks were pooled, since spike-specific TCR depth and breadth were not found to differ between the two schedules. The vaccinee samples were drawn from two UK trials, COV001 and COV002, one of which was a single-blind randomized controlled phase 2/3 trial testing AZD1222 (ChAdOx1 nCoV-19) in healthy adults. For TCRbeta chain sequencing, PBMC samples were collected from trial participants at day 0 and at day 28 after the second dose.

What the research found in general, with its limitations: Because no day 14 peak-response samples were available, the repertoires could be characterized only after the peak T cell response. The 56-69-year group was small, and its depth increase did not reach significance, likely because of low power. Nearly half of unique spike-specific TCRs reportedly recognized epitopes outside regions mutated in the B.1.351 and B.1.1.7 variants. The vaccine-associated CD4 TCRs covered the entire spike protein, and the dominant responses fell in regions 160-218 and 743-854. Participants were mostly white British, with more females than males. The authors suggested clonal diversity may have been underestimated. Conclusions about previously exposed vaccinees are limited, since just a handful of AZD1222 recipients were seropositive for SARS-CoV-2 at baseline. Spike-specific TCR breadth and depth rose significantly after two AZD1222 doses compared with day 0 and with MenACWY recipients.

The CDR3 regions of human TCRbeta chains were analyzed by immunosequencing. The source study handled its data this way. Repertoire TCRs were matched against a reference library of SARS-CoV-2-specific TCRs generated with the MIRA antigen-specificity platform. Breadth meant the fraction of unique TCRs that were SARS-CoV-2-associated, whereas depth meant the fraction of total T cells that were SARS-CoV-2-associated. Each spike-specific TCR was assigned to its reactive spike region and to a CD4 or CD8 class using the MIRA data. Log10-transformed breadth and depth values were compared by one-way ANOVA with Sidak's multiple comparisons tests. TCRdb holds this immuneACCESS table with in-frame rearrangements only. Some clones are missing; in checked studies, unresolved V genes explain under half, and the rest has no known cause. The V and J calls and clone size were taken over from that table, and D and trimming were inferred from the DNA. Recorded for this sample are roughly 110,000 clones; around 93% of them occurred a single time. Together, the top ten hold 8.5% to 10% of the sample.

As to this clone: Its cognate antigen has yet to be identified. No base-level quality is on record; no much larger clone is a single base apart.

The clonotype originates from an adult who received the AZD1222 COVID-19 vaccine. The source was peripheral blood, collected 28 days after the second AZD1222 dose. The rearrangement joined TRBV7-3 to TRBJ1-6, with TRBD1 identical over 11 junction bases. The DNA is as follows: TGTGCCAGCAGCCCGGGACAGGGGGTTTCACCCCTCCACTTT. Translation gives CASSPGQGVSPLHF.